These 3 T cell receptor beta chains came from one sample sequenced in a study of OX40 agonist ivuxolimab in advanced cancers. Only in-frame clones appear in the TCRdb table, and some are missing; sequencing was by immunoSEQ multiplex PCR. The table records about 67,000 clones, about 88% of them present only once. The sequences come from CD4+ or CD8+ T cells sorted from blood, collected in a trial of the OX40 agonist ivuxolimab. These receptors originate from an adult with an advanced solid tumor such as melanoma, head and neck, liver or kidney cancer.

A few counts support this clone. The J gene is TRBJ1-5, the V gene TRBV7-2; maybe TRBD1 (5 bases). This CDR3 is 14 amino acids long. V was trimmed by 4 bases and J by 4 bases, leaving 11 bases between them. Germline CDR1 is SGHTA and CDR2 is FQGNSA. CDR3 sequence reads: CASSSTAINQPQHF. CDR3 nucleotides: TGTGCCAGCAGCTCGACAGCTATAAATCAGCCCCAGCATTTT.

The V call is TRBV14, the J call TRBJ2-2; D call uncertain. This CDR3 is built from 13 residues. Trimming shortened V by 4 bases and J by 1 base, and 4 bases separated the two germline ends. Germline loops: CDR1 SGHDN, CDR2 FVKESK. CDR3 nucleotide sequence: TGTGCCAGCAGCCGGGGGAACACCGGGGAGCTGTTTTTT. It specifies CASSRGNTGELFF.

V and J are TRBV2 and TRBJ2-5; maybe TRBD1 (5 bases). Deletions cut 8 bases from V and 3 bases from J, with 10 bases between. Germline-derived CDR1 and CDR2 are SNHLY and FYNNEI. The CDR3 sequence is 12 residues long. The CDR3 DNA sequence: TGTGCCAGCGCCTGGACAAAAGAGACCCAGTACTTC. Translating it yields CASAWTKETQYF.